The 16 T cell receptor beta chains reported below all come from one sample, sequenced in a study of T cells in Graves' hyperthyroidism and ophthalmopathy. RNA transcripts served as the template for amplifying TCR beta CDR3 regions. First-round RT-PCR of the TCR CDR3 relied on the HTBI primer set. TCRdb used MiXCR to reprocess the multiplex PCR reads, holding one entry per CDR3 protein. The repertoire holds a few hundred thousand distinct CDR3 sequences, 46% seen once, with under 20% in the top ten. Sequencing was done on a sample of peripheral blood or thyroid tissue (not recorded which). These receptor sequences come from an adult woman with Graves' disease, either hyperthyroidism or ophthalmopathy (not recorded which).

Comments on this clonotype: This is likely a read error, given that the CDR3 carries no conserved phenylalanine or tryptophan at its end. J is TRBJ1-5 and V is TRBV2; weak D call: TRBD1 (5 bases). Germline lookup yields CDR1 SNHLY and CDR2 FYNNEI. The CDR3 loop spans 14 amino acids. V was clipped by 7 bases and J by 2 bases, with 12 bases between them. As DNA, the CDR3 is TGTGCCAGCACCTATGGGGGAGGCAATCAGCCCCAGCATCTT. Translating it yields CASTYGGGNQPQHL.

The chain has TRBV20-1 and TRBJ1-2; TRBD1 matches at 12 bases. This CDR3 comprises 16 residues. V lost 0 bases and J lost 7; bases outside the gene matches: 9. Germline V gives CDR1 DFQATT, CDR2 SNEGSKA (reference sequence). This chain's CDR3 is CSARDPGTGGVGGYTF. The CDR3 nucleotides read TGCAGTGCTAGAGATCCGGGGACAGGGGGCGTCGGTGGCTACACCTTC.

The CDR3 sequence: CASKAAGVHYGYTF. CDR3 DNA sequence: TGTGCCAGTAAGGCAGCAGGGGTGCACTATGGCTACACCTTC. This chain connects TRBV19 to TRBJ1-2; D possibly corresponds to TRBD1 (6 bases). The CDR3 totals 14 residues. Germline CDR1 reads LNHDA; CDR2 reads SQIVND (reference sequence). Trimming pared 7 bases from V and 3 bases from J, leaving 15 bases between.

This clonotype has at least ten counts. CDR3 residues: CSARVREGEKLFF. CDR3 coding DNA: TGCAGTGCTAGAGTCAGGGAGGGTGAAAAACTGTTTTTT. The chain recombines TRBV20-1 with TRBJ1-4; possible D gene TRBD1, 5 bases. With 1 base removed from V and 7 bases from J, the gap between germline ends came to 10 bases. The length of the CDR3 is 13 residues. Germline CDR1 is DFQATT and CDR2 is SNEGSKA (reference sequence).

This clonotype was counted at least ten times. The J gene is TRBJ1-6, the V gene TRBV7-2; possibly TRBD1 for D (5 bases). The CDR3 sequence is 14 residues long. Germline-derived CDR1 and CDR2 are SGHTA and FQGNSA. The V end was cut by 4 bases, the J end by 11 bases, with 15 bases between. The CDR3 sequence: CASSSWAQGAPLHF. DNA for the CDR3: TGTGCCAGCAGCTCTTGGGCCCAGGGAGCACCCCTCCACTTT.

The chain carries TRBV20-1 and TRBJ2-7, with D perhaps matching TRBD1 (6 bases). Germline CDR1 is DFQATT and CDR2 is SNEGSKA (reference sequence). With 5 bases removed from V and 3 bases from J, the gap between germline ends came to 11 bases. The length of the CDR3 is 12 residues. CDR3 region: CSASGQFYEQYF. The CDR3 nucleotides read TGCAGTGCTTCCGGACAGTTCTACGAGCAGTACTTC.

This rearrangement joins TRBV28 to TRBJ2-7; D may be TRBD2 (6 bases). The germline gives CDR1 MDHEN, CDR2 SYDVKM. Trimming took 6 bases from V and 7 from J, leaving 22 bases between them. The CDR3 length is 15 residues. CDR3 sequence: CASSRGTAIPGEQYF. The CDR3 DNA follows: TGTGCCAGCAGCCGGGGGACCGCGATCCCAGGGGAGCAGTACTTC.

Comment on this clonotype: Sequence at one end of the junction differs from germline and may be a read error. This chain uses TRBV7-2 with TRBJ2-2; no reliable D call. CDR1 is SGHTA, CDR2 FQGNSA, per germline. CDR3 length: 14 residues. DNA of the CDR3: TGTGCCAGCAGCTTAGTCTCGAACACTGGGGAGCTGTTTTTT. This encodes CASSLVSNTGELFF.

This chain uses TRBV20-1 with TRBJ2-2; 11 bases are shared with TRBD2. V dropped 3 bases and J dropped 5; count of bases not matched to a gene: 2. Germline assignment: CDR1 DFQATT and CDR2 SNEGSKA (reference sequence). CDR3 length equals 14 residues. CDR3 in amino acids: CSASSGRETGELFF. As DNA, the CDR3 is TGCAGTGCTAGTAGCGGGAGGGAGACCGGGGAGCTGTTTTTT.

The chain joins TRBV29-1 to TRBJ1-2; 9 bases are shared with TRBD1. CDR3 length: 12 amino acids. CDR1 SQVTM and CDR2 ANQGSEA come from the germline V gene. After removal of 5 bases from V and 5 bases from J, the junction contained 3 bases not matched to a gene. The CDR3 loop reads CSVRTGAYGYTF. The DNA of the CDR3 is TGCAGCGTTAGGACAGGGGCTTATGGCTACACCTTC.

This sequence joins TRBV28 and TRBJ1-5, with TRBD1 as a possible D gene (5 bases). Germline V lookup: CDR1 MDHEN, CDR2 SYDVKM. V dropped 7 bases and J dropped 3 bases, with 7 bases sitting between them. This CDR3 has 12 amino acids. DNA for the CDR3: TGTGCCAGCATGGGGGTCAATCAGCCCCAGCATTTT. Its protein is CASMGVNQPQHF.

The chain carries TRBV7-3 and TRBJ1-1; the D gene is possibly TRBD1 (6 bases). This CDR3 spans 13 amino acids. Germline V CDR1 and CDR2: SGHTA, FQGTGA. V was trimmed by 6 bases and J by 7 bases, leaving 15 bases between them. CDR3 sequence: CASSSGGVGEAFF. The CDR3 DNA reads as TGTGCCAGCAGTTCGGGGGGCGTGGGTGAAGCTTTCTTT.

The genes are TRBV20-1 and TRBJ2-5, with D unresolved. V dropped 3 bases and J dropped 7 bases, with 9 bases sitting between them. The germline gives CDR1 DFQATT, CDR2 SNEGSKA (reference sequence). The CDR3 totals 11 residues. CDR3 nucleotides: TGCAGTGCTAGTCAAGTGGGGACCCAGTACTTC. Its translation: CSASQVGTQYF.

The chain combines TRBV4-1 with TRBJ2-2, with 7 bases fitting TRBD1. The V and J ends lost 3 bases and 0 bases, in that order; junction bases with no gene match: 7. Germline assignment: CDR1 MGHRA and CDR2 YSYEKL. The length of the CDR3 is 17 residues. Here the CDR3 DNA reads TGCGCCAGCAGCCACGACTACGGGACAGCGAACACCGGGGAGCTGTTTTTT. Translation gives CASSHDYGTANTGELFF.

V is TRBV27 and J is TRBJ2-7, with TRBD2 matching over 7 bases. V was clipped by 5 bases and J by 3 bases; unmatched bases: 4. Per the germline V gene, CDR1 is MNHEY and CDR2 is SMNVEV (reference sequence). There are 13 residues in the CDR3. This CDR3 reads CASSIKRDYEQYF. The CDR3 coding sequence is TGTGCCAGCAGTATAAAGCGGGACTACGAGCAGTACTTC.

In this sample, this clonotype turned up many times. The chain carries TRBV12-3 or TRBV12-4 and TRBJ2-2; 10 bases align to TRBD2. The CDR3 consists of 14 residues. Trimming cost V 6 bases and J 4 bases; bases outside gene matches: 2. The CDR3 region has the DNA TGTGCCAGCAGACTAGCGGGACTCACCGGGGAGCTGTTTTTT. This translates into CASRLAGLTGELFF.